A single T cell receptor (beta chain) is shown here with its context. Germline V CDR1 and CDR2: LGHNA, YSLEER. V lost 0 bases and J lost 14, with 15 bases in between. The CDR3 has 13 amino acids. As originally analysed: Amplification of reference gene primers was used by the study to estimate nucleated cell counts. Measured with immunoSEQ multiplex PCR; TCRdb has only the in-frame clones, and not every one. D and trimming come from the DNA, and the V and J calls and clone size come from that table. The sample shows 59,000 or so clones, around 78% of them seen only once. The sample is drawn from a study of blood T cell repertoires in COVID-19. Study-wide context: Donors in the United States, Italy and Spain gave samples during acute or convalescent COVID-19.

The material sequenced was peripheral blood. This chain connects TRBV4-3 to TRBJ2-3; no definite D call. This sequence originates from a human donor in a cohort sampled during active COVID-19. The CDR3 spells CASSQELGIRLYF. The CDR3, as DNA: TGCGCCAGCAGCCAAGAACTCGGTATACGCTTGTATTTT.